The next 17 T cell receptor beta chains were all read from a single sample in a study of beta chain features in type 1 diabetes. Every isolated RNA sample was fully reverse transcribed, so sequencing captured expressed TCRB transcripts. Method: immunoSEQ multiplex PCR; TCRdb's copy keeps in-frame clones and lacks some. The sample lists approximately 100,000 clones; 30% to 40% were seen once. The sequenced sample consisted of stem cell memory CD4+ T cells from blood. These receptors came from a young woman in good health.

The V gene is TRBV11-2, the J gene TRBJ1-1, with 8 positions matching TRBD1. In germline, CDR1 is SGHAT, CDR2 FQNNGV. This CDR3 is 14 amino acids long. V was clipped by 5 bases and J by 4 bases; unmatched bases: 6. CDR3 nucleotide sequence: TGTGCCAGCAGCGCACATACAGGGGGCACTGAAGCTTTCTTT. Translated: CASSAHTGGTEAFF.

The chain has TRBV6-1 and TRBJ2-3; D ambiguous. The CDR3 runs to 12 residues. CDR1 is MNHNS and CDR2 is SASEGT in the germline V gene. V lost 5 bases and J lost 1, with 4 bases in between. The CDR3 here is CASSHRTDTQYF. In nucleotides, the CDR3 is TGTGCCAGCAGTCATCGCACAGATACGCAGTATTTT.

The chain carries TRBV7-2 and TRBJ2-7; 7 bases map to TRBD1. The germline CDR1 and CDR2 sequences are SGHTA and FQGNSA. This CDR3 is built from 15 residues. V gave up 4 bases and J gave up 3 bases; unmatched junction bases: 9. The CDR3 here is CASSSYDNRGYEQYF. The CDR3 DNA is TGTGCCAGCAGCTCCTATGATAACAGGGGCTACGAGCAGTACTTC.

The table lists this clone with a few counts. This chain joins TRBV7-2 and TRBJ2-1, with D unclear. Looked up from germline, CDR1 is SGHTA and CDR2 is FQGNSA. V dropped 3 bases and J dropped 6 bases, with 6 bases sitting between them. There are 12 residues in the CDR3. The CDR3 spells CASSFYRNEQFF. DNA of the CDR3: TGTGCCAGCAGCTTCTACCGCAATGAGCAGTTCTTC.

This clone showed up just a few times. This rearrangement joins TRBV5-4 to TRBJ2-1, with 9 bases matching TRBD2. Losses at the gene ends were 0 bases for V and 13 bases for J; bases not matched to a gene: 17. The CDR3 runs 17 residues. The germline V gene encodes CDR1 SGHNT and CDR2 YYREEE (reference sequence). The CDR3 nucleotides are TGTGCCAGCAGCTTGGGGTCCGCTAGCGGGGTCGCAACGAAACAGTTCTTC. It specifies CASSLGSASGVATKQFF.

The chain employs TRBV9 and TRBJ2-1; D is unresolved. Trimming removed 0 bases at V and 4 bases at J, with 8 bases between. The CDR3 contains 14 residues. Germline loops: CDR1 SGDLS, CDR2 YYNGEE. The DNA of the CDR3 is TGTGCCAGCAGCGTAGGATCGACATACAATGAGCAGTTCTTC. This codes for CASSVGSTYNEQFF.

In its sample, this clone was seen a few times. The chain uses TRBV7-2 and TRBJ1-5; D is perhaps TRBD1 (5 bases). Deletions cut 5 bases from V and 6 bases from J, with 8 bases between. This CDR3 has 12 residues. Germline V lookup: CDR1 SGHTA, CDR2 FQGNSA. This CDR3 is CASSRGTQPQHF. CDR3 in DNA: TGTGCCAGCAGCCGCGGGACTCAGCCCCAGCATTTT. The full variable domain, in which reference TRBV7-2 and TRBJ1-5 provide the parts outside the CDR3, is GAGVSQSPSNKVTEKGKDVELRCDPISGHTALYWYRQSLGQGLEFLIYFQGNSAPDKSGLPSDRFSAERTGGSVSTLTIQRTQQEDSAVYLCASSRGTQPQHFGDGTRLSIL.

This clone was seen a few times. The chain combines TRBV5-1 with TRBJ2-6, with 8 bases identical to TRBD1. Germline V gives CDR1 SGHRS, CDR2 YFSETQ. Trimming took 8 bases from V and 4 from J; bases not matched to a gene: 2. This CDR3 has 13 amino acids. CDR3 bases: TGCGCCAGTCAGGGGGCCGGGGCCAACGTCCTGACTTTC. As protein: CASQGAGANVLTF.

For the CDR3, the DNA is TGTGCCTGGAGTTATCCGGTCGGTGGCTACACCTTC. Residues: CAWSYPVGGYTF. This chain connects TRBV30 to TRBJ1-2; D remains unclear. Germline CDR1 reads GTSNPN; CDR2 reads SVGIG (reference sequence). CDR3 length: 12 residues. The V and J ends lost 2 bases and 7 bases respectively, with 11 bases between them.

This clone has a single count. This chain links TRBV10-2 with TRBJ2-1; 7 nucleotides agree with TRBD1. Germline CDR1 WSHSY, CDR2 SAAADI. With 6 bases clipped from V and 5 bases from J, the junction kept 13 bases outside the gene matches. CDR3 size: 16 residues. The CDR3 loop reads CASRSSGTATHNEQFF. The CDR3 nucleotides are TGCGCCAGCAGGAGCTCCGGGACAGCTACTCACAATGAGCAGTTCTTC.

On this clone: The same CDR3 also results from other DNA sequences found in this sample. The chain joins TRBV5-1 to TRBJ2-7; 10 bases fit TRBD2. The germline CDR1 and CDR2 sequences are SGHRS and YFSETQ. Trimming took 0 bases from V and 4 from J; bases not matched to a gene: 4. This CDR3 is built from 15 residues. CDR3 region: CASSLGLAGVYEQYF. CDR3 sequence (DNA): TGCGCCAGCAGCTTGGGTCTAGCGGGAGTTTACGAGCAGTACTTC.

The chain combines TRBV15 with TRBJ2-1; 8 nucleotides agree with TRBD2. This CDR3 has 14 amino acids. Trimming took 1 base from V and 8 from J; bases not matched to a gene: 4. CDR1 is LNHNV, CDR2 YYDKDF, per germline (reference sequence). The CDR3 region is CATSRAASGYEQFF. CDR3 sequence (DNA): TGTGCCACCAGCAGAGCGGCTAGCGGGTATGAGCAGTTCTTC.

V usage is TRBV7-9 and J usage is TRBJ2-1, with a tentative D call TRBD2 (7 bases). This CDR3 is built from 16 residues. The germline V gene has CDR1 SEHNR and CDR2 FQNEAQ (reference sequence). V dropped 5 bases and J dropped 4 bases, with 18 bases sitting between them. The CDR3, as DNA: TGTGCCAGCAGCCAGACTAGAGGGAGGGGGTACAATGAGCAGTTCTTC. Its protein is CASSQTRGRGYNEQFF.

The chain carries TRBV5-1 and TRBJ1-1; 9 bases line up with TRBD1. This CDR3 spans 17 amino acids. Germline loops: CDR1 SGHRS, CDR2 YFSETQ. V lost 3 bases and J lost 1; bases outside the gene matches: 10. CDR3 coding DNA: TGCGCCAGCAGCTCGTCTCTACAGGGGGCACGGAACACTGAAGCTTTCTTT. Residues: CASSSSLQGARNTEAFF.

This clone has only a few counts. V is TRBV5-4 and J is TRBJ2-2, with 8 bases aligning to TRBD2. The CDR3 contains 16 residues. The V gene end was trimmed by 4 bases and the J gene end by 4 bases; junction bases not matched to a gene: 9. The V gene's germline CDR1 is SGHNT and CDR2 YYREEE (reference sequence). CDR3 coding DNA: TGTGCCAGCAGCCCCTCGGGAGGGCCTAGCACCGGGGAGCTGTTTTTT. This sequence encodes CASSPSGGPSTGELFF.

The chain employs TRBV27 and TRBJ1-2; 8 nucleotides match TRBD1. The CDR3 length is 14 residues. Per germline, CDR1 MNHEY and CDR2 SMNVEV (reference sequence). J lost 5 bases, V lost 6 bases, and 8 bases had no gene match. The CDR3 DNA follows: TGTGCCAGCAGCGGCGGACAGGGTTCGTATGGCTACACCTTC. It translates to CASSGGQGSYGYTF.

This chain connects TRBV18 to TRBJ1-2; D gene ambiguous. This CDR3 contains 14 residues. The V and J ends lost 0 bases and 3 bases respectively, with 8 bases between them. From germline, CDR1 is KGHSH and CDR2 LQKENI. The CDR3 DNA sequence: TGTGCCAGCTCACCACCGCAGGTTTACTATGGCTACACCTTC. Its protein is CASSPPQVYYGYTF.